This entry features one T cell receptor beta chain sequence. This clone was seen a few times. No cognate antigen has been identified for it. The CDR3 end falls 3 residues outside the read, so it is completed with the germline J gene. This entry is derived from a study of T cell clonality in common variable immunodeficiency (dated by TCRdb to between 2015 and 2016). For sequencing, equivalent amounts of genomic DNA were input from CVID and control samples. For every sample, a 60 bp segment covering the rearranged TCRbeta CDR3 region was amplified and then sequenced. TCRbeta amplification used the immunoSEQ assay, a bias-corrected multiplex PCR with high-throughput sequencing. Concerning the study's data processing: Each unique nucleotide sequence was treated as a clone and annotated with V, D and J genes, copy number and frequency. Sequences were labeled productive if in frame, and non-productive if out of frame or containing stop codons. As previously described, clonality was calculated on the basis of Shannon's entropy. The predicted amino acid sequences of productive clones were used to derive mean CDR3 Kyte-Doolittle hydropathy. Scaled V gene usage was hierarchically clustered using Manhattan distance and complete linkage with the R hclust function. Sharing of clones by CDR3 amino acid sequence was evaluated by resampling 12 repertoires per group over 100 rounds. The repertoires were screened for 70 published EBV-specific TCRbeta sequences and 245 published CMV-specific TCRbeta sequences. After a couple of CVID samples that produced fewer than 10,000 sequences were dropped from the analysis, 35 to 45 CVID repertoires remained. This immuneACCESS table, as held by TCRdb, lists in-frame sequences with V and J called but not all clones. Of the missing ones, under half trace to an unresolved V gene in checked studies; the others have no known cause. The V and J calls and clone size come from that table; D and trimming were worked out from the DNA. The table gives 40,000 or so clones for this sample, with none occurring only once. More than 2.5% of the sample comes from the top ten.

Study-wide conclusions, independent of this receptor: CVID subjects shared fewer TCRbeta clones with each other than healthy controls did (p < 0.0001). Even though DNA input was the same, control samples had an average of roughly 76,000 unique sequences each, compared with about 30,000 in CVID samples. TCRbeta clonality was higher in CVID subjects than in healthy controls (t-test p = 0.018), and the increase was most characteristic of about a third of subjects. Correlations between repertoire features and clinical complications were limited by patient heterogeneity within the CVID cohort. Reportedly, TCRbeta sequences from CVID had fewer deletions and N-nucleotide insertions, and highly modified clones with 13 or more V deletions were absent from CVID. According to the authors, finding the cause of the higher clonality in CVID would require sequencing the repertoires of T cell subpopulations.

Most CVID patients and most healthy controls were of Caucasian heritage. Heparinized peripheral whole blood samples of roughly 5 to 9 ml were obtained from each donor. TCRbeta CDR3 repertoires were sequenced from genomic DNA of adults with common variable immune deficiency (CVID) and healthy adult controls. The control group was made up of around 22 healthy adult volunteers (10 male and around 12 female) whose ages ranged from roughly 23 to 70 years, with a mean age of approximately 31. To isolate peripheral blood mononuclear cells, diluted blood was subjected to density centrifugation over Hypaque 1077 or Ficoll-Paque. Unsorted mononuclear cells served as the source of genomic DNA, which was extracted either by Qiagen column purification or by a centrifugation-based method. From cysteine to phenylalanine, the CDR3 is 15 amino acids long. The CDR3 was read in part: 36 bases, with the frame set at base 1. According to the germline V gene (reference sequence), CDR1 reads GTSNPN and CDR2 reads SVGIG.

Sequenced sample: peripheral blood mononuclear cells. This sequence was found in a person aged 18-69 years in good health. The V and J genes are TRBV30 and TRBJ1-2; the D gene is not confidently resolved. The covered CDR3 bases are TGTGCCTGGAGTGTAGTTGGTGTTGGCACAGATACC. Its protein reads: CAWSVVGVGTDT. The whole CDR3 protein is CAWSVVGVGTDTYTF. The reference TRBV30 and TRBJ1-2 proteins fill in what lies around the CDR3, so the full variable domain reads SQTIHQWPATLVQPVGSPLSLECTVEGTSNPNLYWYRQAAGRGLQLLFYSVGIGQISSEVPQNLSASRPQDRQFILSSKKLLLSDSGFYLCAWSVVGVGTDTYTFGSGTRLTVV.